This T cell receptor beta chain emerged from a study of regulatory T cells in long-lasting Graves disease. This clonotype was detected only a few times. Time point specified: newly diagnosed GD, antithyroid drugs for less than 3 months. The authors made the TCR library using RNA they extracted from PBMCs. Assembly of TCR beta libraries relied on iRepertoire HTBI primers together with Arm-PCR of CDR3 regions. A single record per CDR3 protein comes from TCRdb applying MiXCR to the multiplex PCR reads. There are hundreds of thousands of distinct CDR3 sequences in the sample; around 17% occur only once, and more than 15% lies in the top ten. Looked up from germline, CDR1 is SGHNT and CDR2 is YYREEE (reference sequence). The V gene lost 5 bases and the J gene lost 3 bases, with 19 bases spanning the gap. The CDR3 has 16 residues. The sample was also linked to a second study, of T cells in Graves' hyperthyroidism and ophthalmopathy. That source adds: The HTBI primer set drove a first-round RT-PCR of the TCR CDR3.

The sequencing here drew on peripheral blood mononuclear cells (PBMCs), taken at new diagnosis, from a patient treated with antithyroid drugs. The V call is TRBV5-4, the J call TRBJ2-3, with D tentatively TRBD1 or TRBD2 (5 bases each). This receptor was identified in a young woman with Graves disease. CDR3: CASRLLLGEKTDTQYF. CDR3 bases: TGTGCCAGCAGGCTACTACTAGGGGAGAAAACAGATACGCAGTATTTT. The full variable domain, its missing parts supplied by reference TRBV5-4 and TRBJ2-3, is ETGVTQSPTHLIKTRGQQVTLRCSSQSGHNTVSWYQQALGQGPQFIFQYYREEENGRGNFPPRFSGLQFPNYSSELNVNALELDDSALYLCASRLLLGEKTDTQYFGPGTRLTVL.